The TCR beta chain under discussion was sequenced for a study of cytomegalovirus exposure and HLA in healthy donors. As concerns this clone: Its antigen is undetermined.

The CDR3 runs 14 residues. CDR1 and CDR2 (germline): SGDLS, YYNGEE. V was shortened by 0 bases and J by 3 bases, with 6 bases between the two germline ends. General study points: CMV antigen specificity of a few CMV-associated chains was confirmed in vitro.

Sequenced by immunoSEQ multiplex PCR; TCRdb stores in-frame clones only, minus some. The sample lists 130,000 or so clones, 85% to 90% occurring once. Sample: PBMCs. The TCR comes from a woman aged 30 to 39 in good health and CMV-seropositive. The chain joins TRBV9 to TRBJ2-2; D is uncertain. This CDR3 is CASSVERYTGELFF. CDR3 bases: TGTGCCAGCAGCGTAGAGAGGTACACCGGGGAGCTGTTTTTT.